Following are 9 T cell receptor beta chains from one sample sequenced in a study of blood T cell repertoires in COVID-19. Sequencing was performed with immunoSEQ multiplex PCR; in TCRdb, only in-frame clones are kept and a portion is missing. This sample has roughly 150,000 clones, with approximately 86% found just once. Sequenced input: peripheral blood. These receptors were obtained from a woman in her 70s with acute or convalescent COVID-19.

The chain links TRBV3-1 (or the pseudogene TRBV3-2) to TRBJ1-2, with TRBD1 identical over 9 bases. The CDR3 is 16 residues long. The V gene end was trimmed by 3 bases and the J gene end by 0 bases; junction bases not matched to a gene: 5. The germline gives CDR1 LGHDT, CDR2 YNNKEL (reference sequence). The CDR3, as DNA: TGTGCCAGCAGCCAGGGGGACAGGGACACTAACTATGGCTACACCTTC. Amino acids: CASSQGDRDTNYGYTF.

The chain recombines TRBV9 with TRBJ2-2; 7 bases map to TRBD1. This CDR3 is 17 amino acids long. Per the germline V gene, CDR1 is SGDLS and CDR2 is YYNGEE. With 1 base clipped from V and 0 bases from J, the junction kept 6 bases outside the gene matches. CDR3 nucleotide sequence: TGTGCCAGCAGCGTACCTCGGGACAGACCGAACACCGGGGAGCTGTTTTTT. The encoded protein is CASSVPRDRPNTGELFF.

The V and J genes are TRBV30 and TRBJ2-2; 8 nucleotides agree with TRBD1. J lost 0 bases, V lost 1 base, and 13 bases had no gene match. The CDR3 is 19 amino acids. Looked up from germline, CDR1 is GTSNPN and CDR2 is SVGIG (reference sequence). Here the CDR3 DNA reads TGTGCCTGGAGTGGGCTCGGACAGGGAGTATATACGAACACCGGGGAGCTGTTTTTT. As protein: CAWSGLGQGVYTNTGELFF.

This rearrangement joins TRBV19 to TRBJ2-2, with 9 bases matching TRBD1. The CDR3 runs to 15 residues. The junction had 2 bases not matched to a gene; V was cut back by 3 bases and J by 3 bases. CDR1 and CDR2 (germline): LNHDA, SQIVND (reference sequence). The CDR3 reads CASSIRDRDTGELFF. The CDR3 DNA is TGTGCCAGTAGTATCCGGGACAGGGACACCGGGGAGCTGTTTTTT.

The chain employs TRBV6-5 and TRBJ2-7; D not certain. The CDR3 length is 13 residues. V lost 6 bases, J lost 6 bases, and 15 bases lay in between. CDR1 and CDR2 (germline): MNHEY, SVGAGI. The CDR3 nucleotides read TGTGCCAGCAGGTCATCTCTAAGTCGCGAGCAGTACTTC. Translation: CASRSSLSREQYF.

The chain couples TRBV7-2 to TRBJ1-3; D gene uncertain. Trimming left V 5 bases short and J 2 bases short, with 10 bases between. The CDR3 length is 14 residues. Germline V gene sequence: CDR1 SGHTA, CDR2 FQGNSA. The CDR3 DNA sequence: TGTGCCAGCAGCCCCAACTCTGCTGGAAACACCATATATTTT. Its protein is CASSPNSAGNTIYF.

This sequence joins TRBV5-1 and TRBJ2-3; 12 bases are a match to TRBD2. CDR1 is SGHRS and CDR2 is YFSETQ in the germline V gene. Unmatched junction bases numbered 6, after V lost 1 base and J lost 0 bases. This CDR3 is built from 18 residues. The CDR3 DNA reads TGCGCCAGCAGCTTGCGACTAGCGGGGGCCCTTAGCACAGATACGCAGTATTTT. Protein sequence: CASSLRLAGALSTDTQYF.

The V gene is TRBV5-1, the J gene TRBJ1-2; perhaps TRBD1 as D (5 bases). CDR1 and CDR2 from the germline V gene are SGHRS and YFSETQ. The CDR3 consists of 14 residues. V lost 0 bases and J lost 3, with 9 bases in between. CDR3: CASSLVGGYYGYTF. The DNA of the CDR3 is TGCGCCAGCAGCTTGGTCGGGGGGTACTATGGCTACACCTTC.

The chain couples TRBV27 to TRBJ1-6; 10 bases map to TRBD1. CDR1 is MNHEY, CDR2 SMNVEV, per germline (reference sequence). The CDR3 covers 14 residues. V lost 4 bases to trimming and J lost 10 bases; unmatched junction nucleotides: 4. CDR3: CASSWDRGGSPLHF. DNA for the CDR3: TGTGCCAGCAGTTGGGACAGGGGTGGCTCACCCCTCCACTTT.